This is a list of T cell receptor beta chains from one sample in a study of regulatory T cells in long-lasting Graves disease. TCRdb re-called the multiplex PCR reads with MiXCR, one entry per CDR3 protein. This sample has fewer than 450,000 distinct CDR3 sequences, with roughly a quarter found just once. This specimen was peripheral blood mononuclear cells (PBMCs), taken when the disease was refractory, from a patient treated with antithyroid drugs. Receptors were obtained from a female donor with Graves disease. Each CDR3 is given with its conserved first and last residue. D genes are given only for firm matches. Clone size is stated in some rows and not others, as once, few, many or a class when expanded.

D	V	size	length	J	CDR3	DNA
.	TRBV4-1	.	13	TRBJ2-7	CASSRPGSYEQYF	TGCGCCAGCAGCCGTCCGGGCTCCTACGAGCAGTACTTC
TRBD1	TRBV7-3	many	15	TRBJ1-2	CASSQGTGGVYGYTF	TGTGCCAGCAGCCAGGGGACAGGGGGCGTCTATGGCTACACCTTC
TRBD2	TRBV7-6	many	14	TRBJ2-7	CASSFGGGRYEQYF	TGTGCCAGCAGCTTCGGGGGCGGGAGGTACGAGCAGTACTTC
TRBD1	TRBV20-1	.	16	TRBJ2-2	CSASLGQGPNTGELFF	TGCAGTGCTAGTCTCGGACAGGGACCGAACACCGGGGAGCTGTTTTTT
.	TRBV7-9	few	13	TRBJ1-2	CASRQPLNYGYTF	TGTGCCAGCAGGCAGCCTCTTAACTATGGCTACACCTTC
.	TRBV7-3	few	14	TRBJ2-3	CASSVTASTDTQYF	TGTGCCAGCAGCGTTACGGCTAGCACAGATACGCAGTATTTT
.	TRBV29-1	many	13	TRBJ1-1	CSVEGPANTEAFF	TGCAGCGTTGAAGGGCCGGCGAACACTGAAGCTTTCTTT
.	TRBV6-9	many	15	TRBJ1-5	CASSYGVNSNQPQHF	TGTGCCAGCAGTTACGGAGTAAATAGCAATCAGCCCCAGCATTTT
.	TRBV29-1	many	13	TRBJ2-7	CSVVGSGTYEQYF	TGCAGCGTTGTTGGCTCCGGGACCTACGAGCAGTACTTC
.	TRBV19	.	18	TRBJ2-7	CASSDALLPRAPPYEQYF	TGTGCCAGTAGTGACGCTCTTCTTCCGAGGGCCCCCCCCTACGAGCAGTACTTC
TRBD2	TRBV10-3	.	12	TRBJ2-1	CAVGTSGNEQFF	TGTGCCGTCGGCACTAGCGGAAATGAGCAGTTCTTC
.	TRBV5-1	few	16	TRBJ2-4	CASSLERTIAKNIQYF	TGCGCCAGCAGCTTGGAACGGACGATAGCCAAAAACATTCAGTACTTC
.	TRBV4-1	.	12	TRBJ2-3	CASSQRVDTQYF	TGCGCCAGCAGCCAGCGGGTAGATACGCAGTATTTT
.	TRBV7-9	few	18	TRBJ2-6	CASSLAKGRGAGANVLTF	TGTGCCAGCAGCTTAGCGAAGGGCCGGGGCGCTGGGGCCAACGTCCTGACTTTC
TRBD2	TRBV28	many	15	TRBJ2-7	CASSLRAGETYEQYF	TGTGCCAGCAGTTTAAGGGCGGGAGAGACCTACGAGCAGTACTTC
TRBD1	TRBV20-1	few	16	TRBJ2-4	CSARDTGQGSLDIQYF	TGCAGTGCTAGAGATACGGGACAGGGGTCCCTAGACATTCAGTACTTC
TRBD1	TRBV15	.	17	TRBJ1-5	CATSRENRGKFSQPQHF	TGTGCCACCAGCAGAGAAAACAGGGGGAAGTTCTCTCAGCCCCAGCATTTT
.	TRBV28	many	17	TRBJ2-1	CASSPSPGWRGNNEQFF	TGTGCCAGCAGTCCCTCTCCGGGTTGGAGGGGGAACAATGAGCAGTTCTTC